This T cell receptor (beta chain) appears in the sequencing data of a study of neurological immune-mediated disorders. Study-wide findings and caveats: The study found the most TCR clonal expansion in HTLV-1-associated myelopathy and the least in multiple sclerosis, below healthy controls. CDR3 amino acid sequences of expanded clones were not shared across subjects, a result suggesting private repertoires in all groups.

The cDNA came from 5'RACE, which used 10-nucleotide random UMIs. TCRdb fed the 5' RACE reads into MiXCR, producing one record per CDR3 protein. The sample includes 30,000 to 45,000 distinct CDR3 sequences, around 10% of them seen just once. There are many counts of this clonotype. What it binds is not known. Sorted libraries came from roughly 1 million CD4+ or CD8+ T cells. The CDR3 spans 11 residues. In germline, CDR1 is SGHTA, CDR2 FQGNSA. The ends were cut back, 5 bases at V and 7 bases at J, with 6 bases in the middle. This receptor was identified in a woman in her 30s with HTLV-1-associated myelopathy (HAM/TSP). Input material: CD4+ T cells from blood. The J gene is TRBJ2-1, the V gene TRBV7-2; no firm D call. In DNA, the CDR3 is TGTGCCAGCAGCCCAGAAAATGAGCAGTTCTTC. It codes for CASSPENEQFF.